The 32 T cell receptor beta chains given below trace back to one sample, sequenced in a study of blood T cell repertoires in COVID-19. Measured with immunoSEQ multiplex PCR; TCRdb has only the in-frame clones, and not every one. The data contain under 450,000 clones, less than 90% of them singletons. The sample taken for sequencing was peripheral blood. The receptors were sampled from a woman aged 55 to 70 with COVID-19, enrolled during active disease.

This chain connects TRBV7-3 to TRBJ2-1; 8 positions match TRBD2. The CDR3 runs to 15 residues. V was pared by 5 bases and J by 9 bases, with 12 bases of the junction left unmatched. Germline CDR1 is SGHTA and CDR2 is FQGTGA. CDR3 region: CASSPLGAGDGEQFF. The CDR3, as DNA: TGTGCCAGCAGCCCTCTAGGAGCGGGGGATGGTGAGCAGTTCTTC.

The chain couples TRBV21-1 to TRBJ2-3; the table's D call, TRBD2, was not checked against the DNA. TRBV21-1 is listed as a pseudogene. The CDR3 has 14 residues. CDR3 sequence (DNA): TGTGCCAGCCCCTACTCACTCAACACAGATACGCAGTATTTT. This translates into CASPYSLNTDTQYF.

DNA for the CDR3: TGTGCCAGCAGGCCTATGGGACTTCCCCAAGAGACCCAGTACTTC. This gives the protein CASRPMGLPQETQYF. V is TRBV6-6 and J is TRBJ2-5, with TRBD2 as a possible D gene (6 bases). The CDR3 spans 15 residues. Trimming took off 6 bases at V and 1 base at J, with 15 bases between the two ends. Germline V gene sequence: CDR1 MNHNY, CDR2 SVGAGI (reference sequence).

The V and J genes are TRBV3-1 (or the pseudogene TRBV3-2) and TRBJ2-6; perhaps TRBD1 as D (5 bases). Trimming took 4 bases from V and 1 from J, leaving 11 bases between them. Germline V gene data show CDR1 as LGHDT and CDR2 as YNNKEL (reference sequence). The CDR3 is made up of 16 amino acids. CDR3 in DNA: TGTGCCAGCAGCCCCCCAAGGGGATCTGGGGCCAACGTCCTGACTTTC. It codes for CASSPPRGSGANVLTF.

This clone was recorded once. V usage is TRBV12-5 and J usage is TRBJ2-1, with 13 nucleotides matching TRBD2. Germline V gives CDR1 LGHNT, CDR2 FRNRAP. Trimming took 3 bases from V and 10 from J; bases not matched to a gene: 9. CDR3 length equals 16 residues. DNA for the CDR3: TGTGCTAGTGGTTTCCGGACTAGCGGGGGAACGGGGGAGCAGTTCTTC. It yields the protein CASGFRTSGGTGEQFF.

The CDR3 DNA reads TGCGCCAGCAGCTTGGAGACAGGTGTGCGATCACCCCTCCACTTT. Translating it yields CASSLETGVRSPLHF. The chain joins TRBV5-1 to TRBJ1-6, with D perhaps matching TRBD1 (6 bases). The CDR3 is 15 amino acids. V dropped 0 bases and J dropped 10 bases, with 14 bases sitting between them. The germline CDR1 and CDR2 sequences are SGHRS and YFSETQ.

The V call is TRBV12-2, the J call TRBJ2-3; TRBD2 is the table's D call, not checked against the DNA. TRBV12-2 constitutes a pseudogene. The CDR3 has 17 residues. CDR3 DNA sequence: TGTGCAAGTCGCTTGCTAATCTTAGCGGGGGGCACAGATACGCAGTATTTT. Protein: CASRLLILAGGTDTQYF.

Only one count was recorded for this clone. The chain couples TRBV18 to TRBJ1-2; D uncertain. The ends were cut back, 0 bases at V and 0 bases at J, with 14 bases in the middle. The CDR3 length is 17 residues. From germline, CDR1 is KGHSH and CDR2 LQKENI. The chain's CDR3 is CASSPPRSLLANYGYTF. CDR3 in DNA: TGTGCCAGCTCACCACCACGTTCGCTTTTAGCTAACTATGGCTACACCTTC.

This chain connects TRBV7-9 to TRBJ2-6; D is perhaps TRBD1 (6 bases). V was pared by 3 bases and J by 3 bases, with 12 bases between. The CDR3 length is 16 residues. Germline loops: CDR1 SEHNR, CDR2 FQNEAQ (reference sequence). This chain's CDR3 is CASSLDSYYGANVLTF. For the CDR3, the DNA is TGTGCCAGCAGCTTGGACAGCTACTATGGGGCCAACGTCCTGACTTTC.

The chain joins TRBV19 to TRBJ2-1; tentatively, D is TRBD2 (5 bases). Germline V lookup: CDR1 LNHDA, CDR2 SQIVND (reference sequence). The CDR3 totals 15 residues. V dropped 7 bases and J dropped 6 bases, with 19 bases sitting between them. DNA of the CDR3: TGTGCCAGTACCCCGGAGGCGGTGTGGGGCAATGAGCAGTTCTTC. Translated, it gives CASTPEAVWGNEQFF. The full variable domain, rest sourced from reference TRBV19 and TRBJ2-1, is DGGITQSPKYLFRKEGQNVTLSCEQNLNHDAMYWYRQDPGQGLRLIYYSQIVNDFQKGDIAEGYSVSREKKESFPLTVTSAQKNPTAFYLCASTPEAVWGNEQFFGPGTRLTVL.

The chain links TRBV29-1 to TRBJ1-2, with 7 bases identical to TRBD1. CDR3 length: 12 residues. With V trimmed by 8 bases and J by 6 bases, 9 bases remained unmatched. CDR1 is SQVTM, CDR2 ANQGSEA, per germline. CDR3 loop: CSTSTGYDGYTF. For the CDR3, the DNA is TGCAGCACCTCGACAGGGTACGATGGCTACACCTTC.

The V and J genes are TRBV27 and TRBJ2-3; unclear D gene. CDR1 and CDR2 (germline): MNHEY, SMNVEV (reference sequence). The CDR3 runs to 16 residues. The V and J ends lost 6 bases and 0 bases respectively, with 16 bases between them. CDR3 amino acids: CASRSLGFSSTDTQYF. CDR3 coding DNA: TGTGCCAGCAGATCCCTCGGGTTTTCTAGCACAGATACGCAGTATTTT.

This sequence joins TRBV5-3 and TRBJ1-1; D not resolved. TRBV5-3 is marked as an open reading frame, function uncertain. Trimming stripped 3 bases from V and 4 bases from J, with 16 bases between. CDR3 size: 15 residues. This CDR3 is CARSSFGGLVTEAFF. The CDR3 nucleotides are TGTGCCAGAAGCTCCTTCGGAGGCTTGGTCACTGAAGCTTTCTTT.

V is TRBV27 and J is TRBJ1-2; 9 bases are shared with TRBD1. There are 13 residues in the CDR3. The junction had 6 bases not matched to a gene; V was cut back by 6 bases and J by 7 bases. Germline values: CDR1 MNHEY, CDR2 SMNVEV (reference sequence). The CDR3 loop is CASSLQGASGYTF. The CDR3 nucleotides are TGTGCCAGCAGCCTACAGGGGGCCAGTGGCTACACCTTC.

The J gene is TRBJ2-7, the V gene TRBV5-6, with TRBD1 matching 9 bases. The V gene end was trimmed by 4 bases and the J gene end by 4 bases; junction bases not matched to a gene: 9. This CDR3 is built from 15 residues. Per germline, CDR1 SGHDT and CDR2 YYEEEE. This chain's CDR3 is CASSRGDRVSYEQYF. CDR3 sequence (DNA): TGTGCCAGCAGCAGGGGGGACAGGGTTTCTTACGAGCAGTACTTC.

The rearrangement links TRBV11-3 to TRBJ2-3; D might be TRBD2 (5 bases). This CDR3 comprises 15 residues. Per germline, CDR1 SGHNT and CDR2 YENEEA. V lost 5 bases and J 8 bases, leaving 20 bases between the germline ends. The CDR3 reads CASSQVSDPRGTQYF. The CDR3 coding sequence is TGTGCCAGCAGCCAGGTTTCCGACCCACGGGGTACGCAGTATTTT.

A single count supports this clone. The chain carries TRBV5-1 and TRBJ2-7; possibly TRBD2 for D (5 bases). The CDR3 has 16 residues. V lost 4 bases, J lost 9 bases, and 26 bases lay in between. Germline V lookup: CDR1 SGHRS, CDR2 YFSETQ. The CDR3, as DNA: TGCGCCAGCAGCGGGAGTTTAGGGCCTCCGGGAATAGCGCAGTACTTC. Translating gives CASSGSLGPPGIAQYF.

The J gene is TRBJ2-1, the V gene TRBV9, with TRBD2 matching over 8 bases. The CDR3 is 16 amino acids. The V gene's germline CDR1 is SGDLS and CDR2 YYNGEE. The V gene end was trimmed by 0 bases and the J gene end by 4 bases; junction bases not matched to a gene: 6. CDR3 protein: CASSVVSRGAYNEQFF. CDR3 coding DNA: TGTGCCAGCAGCGTAGTCTCGCGGGGGGCTTACAATGAGCAGTTCTTC.

The CDR3 region is CASSPGDSREKLFF. The DNA of the CDR3 is TGTGCCAGTAGCCCCGGGGACTCAAGGGAAAAACTGTTTTTT. This rearrangement joins TRBV19 to TRBJ1-4, with D possibly TRBD1 on 5 matching bases. V lost 6 bases and J 8 bases, leaving 16 bases between the germline ends. The CDR3 consists of 14 residues. Germline V lookup: CDR1 LNHDA, CDR2 SQIVND (reference sequence).

The chain joins TRBV3-1 (or the pseudogene TRBV3-2) to TRBJ1-6; no clear D gene. CDR1 LGHDT and CDR2 YNNKEL come from the germline V gene (reference sequence). Trimming cost V 6 bases and J 4 bases, with 4 bases left between them. CDR3 size: 12 residues. In nucleotides, the CDR3 is TGTGCCAGCAGGACATATAATTCACCCCTCCACTTT. This encodes CASRTYNSPLHF.

The V call is TRBV9, the J call TRBJ1-1; tentatively, D is TRBD1 (5 bases). Trimming took off 0 bases at V and 3 bases at J, with 9 bases between the two ends. Germline V gene sequence: CDR1 SGDLS, CDR2 YYNGEE. CDR3 length: 14 amino acids. CDR3 nucleotide sequence: TGTGCCAGCAGCGTAGGGGGCAAGGACACTGAAGCTTTCTTT. Translation: CASSVGGKDTEAFF.

Details on this clone: Its ends do not fully match the called genes, so a read error is possible. This chain uses TRBV2 with TRBJ2-1, with D perhaps matching TRBD2 (7 bases). CDR1 and CDR2 (germline): SNHLY, FYNNEI. The CDR3 runs to 15 residues. For the CDR3, the DNA is TGTGCCAGCAGAGAAGAGGGGTCGGGGGGCCACGAGCAGTTCTTC. It encodes CASREEGSGGHEQFF.

This clone was found once. The chain carries TRBV29-1 and TRBJ1-2, with a weak D call TRBD1 (6 bases). Germline V gives CDR1 SQVTM, CDR2 ANQGSEA. Trimming pared 6 bases from V and 5 bases from J, leaving 16 bases between. The CDR3 covers 13 residues. The CDR3: CSVESGGAYGYTF. The CDR3 coding sequence is TGCAGCGTCGAATCGGGGGGCGCATATGGCTACACCTTC.

V and J are TRBV4-2 and TRBJ1-2; no clear D. V lost 2 bases to trimming and J lost 2 bases, with 12 bases between them. Germline V gene sequence: CDR1 LGHNA, CDR2 YNFKEQ. CDR3 length: 15 amino acids. The CDR3 DNA reads TGTGCCAGCAGCCAATCAGGAGGCGGGAACTATGGCTACACCTTC. Translating gives CASSQSGGGNYGYTF.

The rearrangement links TRBV7-6 to TRBJ2-5, with 11 bases identical to TRBD1. The CDR3 is 17 residues long. The V gene's germline CDR1 is SGHVS and CDR2 FNYEAQ. The J segment lost 4 bases and the V segment lost 3 bases, leaving 10 bases of the junction unmatched. CDR3 DNA: TGTGCCAGCAGCTTTAGGCCGCGGGGACAGGGGGGAGAGACCCAGTACTTC. Translating it yields CASSFRPRGQGGETQYF. The full variable domain, its missing parts supplied by reference TRBV7-6 and TRBJ2-5, is GAGVSQSPRYKVTKRGQDVALRCDPISGHVSLYWYRQALGQGPEFLTYFNYEAQQDKSGLPNDRFSAERPEGSISTLTIQRTEQRDSAMYRCASSFRPRGQGGETQYFGPGTRLLVL.

The chain links TRBV11-3 to TRBJ2-1; D possibly corresponds to TRBD2 (5 bases). Germline V gives CDR1 SGHNT, CDR2 YENEEA. The ends were cut back, 3 bases at V and 8 bases at J, with 14 bases in the middle. The CDR3 length is 14 residues. The CDR3 region has the DNA TGTGCCAGCAGCTTTACTAGTGAGGGCCATGAGCAGTTCTTC. Its protein is CASSFTSEGHEQFF.

This chain joins TRBV9 and TRBJ2-7; TRBD1 matches at 9 bases. Germline assignment: CDR1 SGDLS and CDR2 YYNGEE. Losses at the gene ends were 4 bases for V and 1 base for J; bases not matched to a gene: 6. CDR3 length equals 15 residues. The CDR3 nucleotides read TGTGCCAGCAGCCGTACCGGGACAGGGTCCTACGAGCAGTACTTC. Residues: CASSRTGTGSYEQYF.

This rearrangement joins TRBV5-4 to TRBJ2-3, with 7 bases aligning to TRBD1. This CDR3 has 14 residues. The ends lost 5 bases at V and 2 bases at J; junction bases unmatched: 5. From germline, CDR1 is SGHNT and CDR2 YYREEE (reference sequence). The CDR3, as DNA: TGTGCCAGCAGTTATGGACAGGCCACAGATACGCAGTATTTT. Protein: CASSYGQATDTQYF.

This clone was observed a handful of times. V and J are TRBV7-3 and TRBJ1-6; 9 bases are a match to TRBD1. The CDR3 is 14 residues long. The V and J ends lost 5 bases and 6 bases, in that order; junction bases with no gene match: 2. CDR1 SGHTA and CDR2 FQGTGA come from the germline V gene. DNA for the CDR3: TGTGCCAGCAGCATGGGACAGGGTAATTCACCCCTCCACTTT. Translation: CASSMGQGNSPLHF. Full variable domain (remainder filled in from reference TRBV7-3 and TRBJ1-6): GAGVSQTPSNKVTEKGKYVELRCDPISGHTALYWYRQSLGQGPEFLIYFQGTGAADDSGLPNDRFFAVRPEGSVSTLKIQRTERGDSAVYLCASSMGQGNSPLHFGNGTRLTVT.

J is TRBJ1-1 and V is TRBV7-9, with D perhaps TRBD1 (6 bases). Per the germline V gene, CDR1 is SEHNR and CDR2 is FQNEAQ (reference sequence). CDR3 length: 14 residues. The ends were cut back, 2 bases at V and 11 bases at J, with 18 bases in the middle. CDR3 amino acids: CASSLLESGGDAFF. The CDR3 bases are TGTGCCAGCAGCTTATTAGAGTCTGGGGGCGACGCTTTCTTT.

The rearrangement uses TRBV7-6 and TRBJ2-7, with 7 bases that match TRBD1. The CDR3 runs 13 residues. Germline CDR1 reads SGHVS; CDR2 reads FNYEAQ. The junction had 3 bases not matched to a gene; V was cut back by 1 base and J by 6 bases. The CDR3 loop is CASSLGNRGEQYF. The CDR3 region has the DNA TGTGCCAGCAGCTTAGGGAACAGGGGCGAGCAGTACTTC.

The chain employs TRBV5-1 and TRBJ1-4, with TRBD1 as a possible D gene (6 bases). Germline CDR1 reads SGHRS; CDR2 reads YFSETQ. Trimming removed 1 base at V and 5 bases at J, with 12 bases between. The CDR3 spans 15 residues. The CDR3 DNA is TGCGCCAGCAGCTTGTCGGGGAGGGGGAATGAAAAACTGTTTTTT. Protein product: CASSLSGRGNEKLFF.